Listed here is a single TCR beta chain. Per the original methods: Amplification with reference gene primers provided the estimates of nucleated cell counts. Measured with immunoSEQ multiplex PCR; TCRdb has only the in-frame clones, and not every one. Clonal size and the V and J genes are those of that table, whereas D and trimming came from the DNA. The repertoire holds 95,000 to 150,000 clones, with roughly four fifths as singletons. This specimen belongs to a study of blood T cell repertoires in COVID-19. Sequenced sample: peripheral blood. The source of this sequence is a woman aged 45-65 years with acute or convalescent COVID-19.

This CDR3 reads CASSGSLRGTVTTDTQYF. The CDR3 DNA sequence: TGTGCCAGCAGTGGATCCCTGAGAGGGACAGTTACAACAGATACGCAGTATTTT. The chain is built from TRBV25-1 and TRBJ2-3, with TRBD1 matching 7 bases. Trimming took 4 bases from V and 3 from J; bases not matched to a gene: 16. The CDR3 loop spans 18 amino acids. The germline V gene has CDR1 MGHDK and CDR2 SYGVNS.